These T cell receptor beta chains were read from a single sample in a study of T cell responses to AZD1222 COVID-19 vaccine. Sequencing used immunoSEQ multiplex PCR; TCRdb keeps in-frame clones, though not all of them. The data show approximately 150,000 clones, with 80% to 95% seen just once and 3% to 3.5% held by the top ten. This specimen consisted of peripheral blood, obtained 28 days after the second AZD1222 dose. All receptors come from an adult who received the AZD1222 COVID-19 vaccine. Both conserved end residues are part of each CDR3. D genes are given only for firm matches. Only some rows state a clone size, as once, few, many or a class for expanded clones.

D gene | clone size | J gene | V gene | CDR3 DNA | CDR3 protein
. | . | TRBJ2-7 | TRBV12-5 | TGTGCTAGTGGCTTGGGATACGAGCAGTACTTC | CASGLGYEQYF
. | few | TRBJ2-7 | TRBV5-1 | TGCGCCAGCAGCCCCGACATGCTGGGGGCCTACGAGCAGTACTTC | CASSPDMLGAYEQYF
. | once | TRBJ1-1 | TRBV29-1 | TGCAGCGTTGAAGACCCAAAGAACACTGAAGCTTTCTTT | CSVEDPKNTEAFF
. | . | TRBJ1-2 | TRBV2 | TGTGCCAGCAGTGATGCCCTTTCTGGCTACACCTTC | CASSDALSGYTF
. | . | TRBJ1-5 | TRBV10-3 | TGTGCCATCAGTGAGGGACGTGTAAGCAATCAGCCCCAGCATTTT | CAISEGRVSNQPQHF
. | . | TRBJ1-6 | TRBV2 | TGTGCCAGCCTACTAAACGCAGGGGTTTCACCCCTCCACTTT | CASLLNAGVSPLHF
. | . | TRBJ1-5 | TRBV6-5 | TGTGCCAGCATCTGGGACCCCTATAGCAATCAGCCCCAGCATTTT | CASIWDPYSNQPQHF
. | . | TRBJ2-7 | TRBV29-1 | TGCAGCGTCCGGGAGTTTTCCTACGAGCAGTACTTC | CSVREFSYEQYF
. | . | TRBJ2-7 | TRBV6-5 | TGTGCCAGCACCAGCACTCTCACCTACGAGCAGTACTTC | CASTSTLTYEQYF
TRBD1 | . | TRBJ2-7 | TRBV10-1 | TGCGCCAGCAGGGATGGACAGGGCTACGAGCAGTACTTC | CASRDGQGYEQYF
TRBD2 | . | TRBJ2-1 | TRBV18 | TGTGCCAGCTCACCGAGCGGCCTTCCGGGACTAGCGGGAGAGGAGGCCTTTAGTGAGCAGTTCTTC | CASSPSGLPGLAGEEAFSEQFF
TRBD2 | . | TRBJ2-7 | TRBV15 | TGTGCCACCAGCAGGAGGGGACTAGCGGGGACCTACGAGCAGTACTTC | CATSRRGLAGTYEQYF
. | few | TRBJ2-2 | TRBV5-4 | TGTGCCAGCAGCTTGGGAGACGCAGAACTCGAAGCCGGGGAGCTGTTTTTT | CASSLGDAELEAGELFF
. | . | TRBJ1-1 | TRBV12-3/TRBV12-4 | TGTGCCAGCAGTTTACCTATGAACACTGAAGCTTTCTTT | CASSLPMNTEAFF
TRBD1 | . | TRBJ2-7 | TRBV19 | TGTGCCAGTAGTGACCGGGACAGGGGGAATTACGAGCAGTACTTC | CASSDRDRGNYEQYF
. | . | TRBJ1-5 | TRBV7-2 | TGTGCCAGCAGCTCCCGAGACACCAATCAGCCCCAGCATTTT | CASSSRDTNQPQHF
TRBD2 | . | TRBJ2-3 | TRBV30 | TGTGCCTGGAGTGGGGCTAGCGGGAGAATAGATACGCAGTATTTT | CAWSGASGRIDTQYF
TRBD1 | . | TRBJ1-1 | TRBV6-6 | TGTGCCAGCACCCAGGGGGGGGCGGGCACTGAAGCTTTCTTT | CASTQGGAGTEAFF
TRBD1 | . | TRBJ2-1 | TRBV5-1 | TGCGCCAGCAGCGGGGGACAGGGGGCCTACAATGAGCAGTTCTTC | CASSGGQGAYNEQFF
. | . | TRBJ1-5 | TRBV6-5 | TGTGCCAGCAGTTCCGCTACAGGGAACTATCAGCCCCAGCATTTT | CASSSATGNYQPQHF
. | few | TRBJ2-7 | TRBV3-1/TRBV3-2 | TGTGCCAGCAGCCCCCCGCTTTCCTACGAGCAGTACTTC | CASSPPLSYEQYF
. | . | TRBJ2-7 | TRBV3-1/TRBV3-2 | TGTGCCAGCAGCCAAACCCGGGGGGAGCAGTACTTC | CASSQTRGEQYF
TRBD1 | . | TRBJ2-1 | TRBV5-6 | TGTGCCAGCAGCTTGGACAGGGGGTCATACAATGAGCAGTTCTTC | CASSLDRGSYNEQFF
. | once | TRBJ2-7 | TRBV12-3/TRBV12-4 | TGTGCCAGCACCACCGGAGGGGTCGAGCAGTACTTC | CASTTGGVEQYF
. | . | TRBJ1-5 | TRBV6-5 | TGTGCCAGCAGTAGGGGAGGCCAGCCCCAGCATTTT | CASSRGGQPQHF
. | . | TRBJ1-2 | TRBV19 | TGTGCCAGTACCCCTACGATGTACCCCTACTACACCTTC | CASTPTMYPYYTF
TRBD1 | . | TRBJ2-7 | TRBV9 | TGTGCCAGCAGCCTGGGGACAGGGGGCTACGAGCAGTACTTC | CASSLGTGGYEQYF
. | few | TRBJ2-7 | TRBV2 | TGTGCCAGCAGCAGCCTGGGGGGCTACGAGCAGTACTTC | CASSSLGGYEQYF
. | . | TRBJ2-2 | TRBV10-1 | TGCGCCAGCAGTGAACTAAACACCGGGGAGCTGTTTTTT | CASSELNTGELFF
. | . | TRBJ2-1 | TRBV7-8 | TGTGCCAGCAGCTTAGCGCAAGGCGAATACAATGAGCAGTTCTTC | CASSLAQGEYNEQFF
TRBD1 | . | TRBJ2-4 | TRBV3-1/TRBV3-2 | TGTGCCAGCAGCCAAGTTCGGACAGGCCTAGCCAAAAACATTCAGTACTTC | CASSQVRTGLAKNIQYF
. | . | TRBJ1-5 | TRBV19 | TGTGCCAGTAGTTTGGGGGTCGTAAATCAGCCCCAGCATTTT | CASSLGVVNQPQHF
. | . | TRBJ2-7 | TRBV3-1/TRBV3-2 | TGTGCCAGCAGCCCAATCGCCCCAGGGGCAGCGGGTTTCTCCTACGAGCAGTACTTC | CASSPIAPGAAGFSYEQYF
. | . | TRBJ1-3 | TRBV25-1 | TGTGCCAGCAGTGAATCCGGGATATCTGGAAACACCATATATTTT | CASSESGISGNTIYF
TRBD2 | . | TRBJ2-7 | TRBV11-2 | TGTGCCAGCAGCGTCCTCGGGACTAGCGGGACTTACGAGCAGTACTTC | CASSVLGTSGTYEQYF
TRBD1 | . | TRBJ1-4 | TRBV10-3 | TGTGCCATCAGTGAGAGACAGGGGACAAATGAAAAACTGTTTTTT | CAISERQGTNEKLFF
. | . | TRBJ2-3 | TRBV9 | TGTGCCAGCAGCATGGCCGGGACTCAAATTACAGATACGCAGTATTTT | CASSMAGTQITDTQYF
. | . | TRBJ2-2 | TRBV7-9 | TGTGCCAGCATCGAGCGTACCCGCGGGGAGCTGTTTTTT | CASIERTRGELFF
. | . | TRBJ2-7 | TRBV7-6 | TGTGCCAGCAGCCGAGGACTTCCGAGCTCCTACGAGCAGTACTTC | CASSRGLPSSYEQYF
. | once | TRBJ2-5 | TRBV1 | TGCACCAGCAGCTTTCGGACTAGCGGTCACCAAGAGACCCAGTACTTC | CTSSFRTSGHQETQYF
TRBD1 | . | TRBJ1-1 | TRBV7-9 | TGTGCCAGCAGCCCCCAGACAGGGGGATTAACTGAAGCTTTCTTT | CASSPQTGGLTEAFF
. | . | TRBJ1-4 | TRBV15 | TGTGCCACCAGCCTCGAAGGGGGTGCCTACGAAAAACTGTTTTTT | CATSLEGGAYEKLFF
. | . | TRBJ2-1 | TRBV11-2 | TGTGCCAGCGCATTCAACCTGCGGGGTGAGCAGTTCTTC | CASAFNLRGEQFF
. | . | TRBJ1-1 | TRBV4-1 | TGCGCCAGCAGCCAAGCGTTAAGCAACTTGAACACTGAAGCTTTCTTT | CASSQALSNLNTEAFF
. | . | TRBJ1-1 | TRBV5-1 | TGCGCCAGCAGCTTGGAGAACGGACAAGAAGCTTTCTTT | CASSLENGQEAFF
. | . | TRBJ2-2 | TRBV24-1 | TGTGCCACCAGTGATTTAGGGGCCGCGGTTGGCGGGGAGCTGTTTTTT | CATSDLGAAVGGELFF
. | . | TRBJ1-2 | TRBV24-1 | TGTGCCACCAGCCCAAAGGGCGGGAGCAGGACCACTAACTATGGCTACACCTTC | CATSPKGGSRTTNYGYTF